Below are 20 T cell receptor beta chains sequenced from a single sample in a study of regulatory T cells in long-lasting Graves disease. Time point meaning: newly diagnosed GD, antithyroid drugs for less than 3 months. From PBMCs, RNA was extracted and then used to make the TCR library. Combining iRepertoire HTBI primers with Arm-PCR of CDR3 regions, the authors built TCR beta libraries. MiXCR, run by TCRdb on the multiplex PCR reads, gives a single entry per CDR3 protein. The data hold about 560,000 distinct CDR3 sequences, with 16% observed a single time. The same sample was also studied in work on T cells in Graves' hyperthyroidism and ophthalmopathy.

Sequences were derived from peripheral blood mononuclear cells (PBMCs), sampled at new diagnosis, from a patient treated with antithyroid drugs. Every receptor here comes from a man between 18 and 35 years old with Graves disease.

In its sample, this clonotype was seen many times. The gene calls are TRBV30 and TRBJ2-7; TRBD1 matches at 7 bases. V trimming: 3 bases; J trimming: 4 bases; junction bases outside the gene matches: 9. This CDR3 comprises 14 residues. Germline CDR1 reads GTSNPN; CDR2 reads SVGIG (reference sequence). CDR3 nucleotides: TGTGCCTGGAGGTTGACAGGGACCGCTTACGAGCAGTACTTC. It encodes CAWRLTGTAYEQYF.

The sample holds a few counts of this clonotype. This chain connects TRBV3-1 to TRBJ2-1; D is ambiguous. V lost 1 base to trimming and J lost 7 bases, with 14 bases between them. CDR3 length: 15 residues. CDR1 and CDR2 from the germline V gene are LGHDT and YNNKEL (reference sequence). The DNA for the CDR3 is TGTGCCAGCAGCCAAGGGGCCGCACGAGGAAATGAGCAGTTCTTC. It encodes CASSQGAARGNEQFF.

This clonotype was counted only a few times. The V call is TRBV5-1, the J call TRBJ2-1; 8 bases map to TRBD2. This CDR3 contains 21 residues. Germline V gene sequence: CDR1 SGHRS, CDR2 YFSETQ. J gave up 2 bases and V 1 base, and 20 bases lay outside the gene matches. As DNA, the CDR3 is TGCGCCAGCAGCTTGCCCAACTTTTCTGGACTAGCCCTGAACACCTACAATGAGCAGTTCTTC. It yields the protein CASSLPNFSGLALNTYNEQFF.

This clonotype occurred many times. This CDR3 reads CASRPGLAYYEQYF. The DNA for the CDR3 is TGTGCCAGCAGACCGGGACTAGCGTACTACGAGCAGTACTTC. V gene TRBV12-3 or TRBV12-4 combines with J gene TRBJ2-7; 10 bases align to TRBD2. This CDR3 has 14 amino acids. The ends lost 6 bases at V and 3 bases at J; junction bases unmatched: 5.

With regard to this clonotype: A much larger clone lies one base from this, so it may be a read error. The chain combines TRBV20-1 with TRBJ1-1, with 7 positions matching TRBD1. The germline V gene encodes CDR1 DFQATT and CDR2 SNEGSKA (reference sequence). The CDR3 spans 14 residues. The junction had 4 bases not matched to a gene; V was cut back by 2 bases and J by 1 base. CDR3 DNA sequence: TGCAGTGCTAGACGGGCAGGGGGGAACACTGAAGCTTTCTTT. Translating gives CSARRAGGNTEAFF.

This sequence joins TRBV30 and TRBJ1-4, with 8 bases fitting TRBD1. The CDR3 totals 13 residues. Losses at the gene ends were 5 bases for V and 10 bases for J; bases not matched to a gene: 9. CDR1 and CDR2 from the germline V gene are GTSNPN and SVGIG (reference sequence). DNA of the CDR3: TGTGCCTGGCGGTGGGACAGGCTGGGAAAACTGTTTTTT. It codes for CAWRWDRLGKLFF. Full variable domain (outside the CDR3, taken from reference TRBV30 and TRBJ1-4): SQTIHQWPATLVQPVGSPLSLECTVEGTSNPNLYWYRQAAGRGLQLLFYSVGIGQISSEVPQNLSASRPQDRQFILSSKKLLLSDSGFYLCAWRWDRLGKLFFGSGTQLSVL.

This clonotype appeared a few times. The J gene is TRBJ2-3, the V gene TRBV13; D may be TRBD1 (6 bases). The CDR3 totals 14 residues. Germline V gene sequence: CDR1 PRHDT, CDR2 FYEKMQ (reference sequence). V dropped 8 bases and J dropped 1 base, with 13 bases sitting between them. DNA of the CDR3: TGTGCCAGCTACGACAGGCAAGGCACAGATACGCAGTATTTT. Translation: CASYDRQGTDTQYF. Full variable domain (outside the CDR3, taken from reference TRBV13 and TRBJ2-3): AAGVIQSPRHLIKEKRETATLKCYPIPRHDTVYWYQQGPGQDPQFLISFYEKMQSDKGSIPDRFSAQQFSDYHSELNMSSLELGDSALYFCASYDRQGTDTQYFGPGTRLTVL.

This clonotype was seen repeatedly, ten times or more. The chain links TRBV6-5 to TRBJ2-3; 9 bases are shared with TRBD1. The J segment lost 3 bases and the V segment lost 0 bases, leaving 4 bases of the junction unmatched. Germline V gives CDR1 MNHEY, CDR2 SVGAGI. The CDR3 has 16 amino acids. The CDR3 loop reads CASSYSKGQGTDTQYF. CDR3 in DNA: TGTGCCAGCAGTTACTCGAAGGGACAGGGTACAGATACGCAGTATTTT.

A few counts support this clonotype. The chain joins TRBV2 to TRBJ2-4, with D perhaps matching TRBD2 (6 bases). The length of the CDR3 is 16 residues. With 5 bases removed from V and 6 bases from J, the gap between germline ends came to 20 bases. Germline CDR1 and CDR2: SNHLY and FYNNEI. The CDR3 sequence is CASSIPRRDSINIQYF. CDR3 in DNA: TGTGCCAGCAGTATCCCACGGCGGGACTCAATAAACATTCAGTACTTC.

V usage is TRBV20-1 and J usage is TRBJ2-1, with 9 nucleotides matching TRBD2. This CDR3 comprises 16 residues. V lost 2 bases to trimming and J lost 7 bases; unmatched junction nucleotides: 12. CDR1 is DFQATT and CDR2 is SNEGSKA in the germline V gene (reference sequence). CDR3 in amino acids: CSARRDASGIANEQFF. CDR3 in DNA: TGCAGTGCTAGAAGGGACGCTAGCGGGATAGCGAATGAGCAGTTCTTC.

The DNA for the CDR3 is TGTGCCAGCTCACTCAGCGCGAATAGCAATCAGCCCCAGCATTTT. Translation gives CASSLSANSNQPQHF. This chain connects TRBV18 to TRBJ1-5; D is undetermined. Germline assignment: CDR1 KGHSH and CDR2 LQKENI. Trimming took 4 bases from V and 0 from J, leaving 10 bases between them. The CDR3 spans 15 residues.

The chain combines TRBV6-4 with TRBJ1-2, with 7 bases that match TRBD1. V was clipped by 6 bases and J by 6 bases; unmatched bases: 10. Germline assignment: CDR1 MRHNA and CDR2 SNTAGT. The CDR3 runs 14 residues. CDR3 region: CASRYIGGRHGYTF. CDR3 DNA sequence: TGTGCCAGCAGATATATAGGGGGCCGGCATGGCTACACCTTC.

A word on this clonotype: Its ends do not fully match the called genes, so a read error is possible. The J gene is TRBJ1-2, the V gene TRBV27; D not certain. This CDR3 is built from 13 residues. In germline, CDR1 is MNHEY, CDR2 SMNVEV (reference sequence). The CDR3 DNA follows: TGTGCCAGCGGTTTAGATGGACACTATGGCTACACCTTC. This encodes CASGLDGHYGYTF.

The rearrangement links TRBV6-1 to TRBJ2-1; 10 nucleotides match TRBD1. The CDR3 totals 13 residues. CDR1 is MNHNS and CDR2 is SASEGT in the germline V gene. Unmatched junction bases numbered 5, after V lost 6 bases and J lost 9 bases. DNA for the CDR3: TGTGCCAGCAGGGGGACAGGGGTTGGTGAGCAGTTCTTC. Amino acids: CASRGTGVGEQFF.

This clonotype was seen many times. CDR3 region: CASSLNRGLQETQYF. CDR3 DNA sequence: TGTGCCAGCAGTTTAAACAGGGGGCTCCAAGAGACCCAGTACTTC. This chain uses TRBV28 with TRBJ2-5, with 9 bases fitting TRBD1. The germline gives CDR1 MDHEN, CDR2 SYDVKM. This CDR3 is built from 15 residues. V was clipped by 2 bases and J by 1 base; unmatched bases: 2.

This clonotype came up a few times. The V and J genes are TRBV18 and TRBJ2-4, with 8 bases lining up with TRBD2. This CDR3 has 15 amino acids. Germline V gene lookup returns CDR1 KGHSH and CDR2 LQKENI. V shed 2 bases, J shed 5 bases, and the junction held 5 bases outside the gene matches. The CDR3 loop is CASSPSGSVENIQYF. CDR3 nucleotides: TGTGCCAGCTCACCAAGCGGGAGTGTCGAAAACATTCAGTACTTC.

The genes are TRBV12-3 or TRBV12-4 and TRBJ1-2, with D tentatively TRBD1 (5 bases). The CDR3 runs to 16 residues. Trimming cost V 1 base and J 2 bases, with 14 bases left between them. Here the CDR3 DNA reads TGTGCCAGCAGTTTAGAAGTGGGGCGGAACAACTATGGCTACACCTTC. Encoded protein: CASSLEVGRNNYGYTF.

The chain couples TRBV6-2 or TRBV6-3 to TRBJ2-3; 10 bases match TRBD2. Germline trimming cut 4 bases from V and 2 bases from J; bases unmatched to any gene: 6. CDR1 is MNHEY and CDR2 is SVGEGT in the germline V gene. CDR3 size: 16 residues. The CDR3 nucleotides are TGTGCCAGCAGTTCATTAGCGGGAGGAATCACAGATACGCAGTATTTT. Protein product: CASSSLAGGITDTQYF.

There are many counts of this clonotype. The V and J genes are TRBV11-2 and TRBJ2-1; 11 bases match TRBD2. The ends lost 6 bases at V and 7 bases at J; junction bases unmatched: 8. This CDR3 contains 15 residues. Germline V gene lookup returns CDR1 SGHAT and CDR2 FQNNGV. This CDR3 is CASSQTSGRGNEQFF. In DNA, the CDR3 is TGTGCCAGCAGTCAAACTAGCGGGAGAGGGAATGAGCAGTTCTTC.

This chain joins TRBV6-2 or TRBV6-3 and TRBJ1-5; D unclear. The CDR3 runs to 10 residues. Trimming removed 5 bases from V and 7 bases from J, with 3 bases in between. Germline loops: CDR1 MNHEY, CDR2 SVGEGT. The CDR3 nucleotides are TGTGCCAGCAGTAGACAGCCCCAGCATTTT. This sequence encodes CASSRQPQHF.